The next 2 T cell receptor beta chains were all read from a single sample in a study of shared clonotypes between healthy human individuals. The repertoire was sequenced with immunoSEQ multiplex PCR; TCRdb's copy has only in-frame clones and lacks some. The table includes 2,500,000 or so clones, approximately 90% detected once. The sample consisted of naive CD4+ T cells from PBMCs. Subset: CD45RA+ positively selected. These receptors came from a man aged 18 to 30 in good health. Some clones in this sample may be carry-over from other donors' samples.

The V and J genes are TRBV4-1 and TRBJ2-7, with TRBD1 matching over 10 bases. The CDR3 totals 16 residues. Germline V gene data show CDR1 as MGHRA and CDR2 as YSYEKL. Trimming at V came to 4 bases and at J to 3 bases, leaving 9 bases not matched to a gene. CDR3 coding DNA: TGCGCCAGCAGCCCTCATACCCGGGACAGGGGCTACGAGCAGTACTTC. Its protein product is CASSPHTRDRGYEQYF.

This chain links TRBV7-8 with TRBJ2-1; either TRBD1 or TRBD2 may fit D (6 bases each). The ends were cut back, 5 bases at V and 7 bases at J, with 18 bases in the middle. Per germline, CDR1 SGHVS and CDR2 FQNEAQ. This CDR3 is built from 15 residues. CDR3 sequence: CASSLFGGGRNEQFF. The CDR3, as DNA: TGTGCCAGCAGCCTATTCGGGGGCGGTCGTAATGAGCAGTTCTTC.